This TCR beta chain emerged from a study of response to subunit inactivated influenza vaccine. Study observations and caveats: New T cells are recruited in small numbers by each seasonal influenza vaccination, according to the authors' suggestion.

TCRdb re-called the RT-PCR reads with MiXCR, one entry per CDR3 protein. The table records hundreds of thousands of distinct CDR3 sequences, 7.5% to 8.5% of them present only once. About this clonotype itself: The antigen is undetermined.

V dropped 5 bases and J dropped 1 base, with 14 bases sitting between them. The germline V gene has CDR1 KGHDR and CDR2 SFDVKD. The CDR3 is made up of 16 amino acids. Source: PBMCs from blood, taken around 25 months after vaccination. The sequence was collected from a man between 50 and 70 years old who received an inactivated influenza vaccine. The chain recombines TRBV24-1 with TRBJ2-1, with D hard to call. CDR3 nucleotide sequence: TGTGCCACCAGTGGACGTAAGGGAAAGTCCTACAATGAGCAGTTCTTC. It translates to CATSGRKGKSYNEQFF.